This TCR beta chain was captured by sequencing in a study of immune evolution from preneoplasia to lung adenocarcinoma. Here immunoSEQ multiplex PCR was the method, and the copy in TCRdb shows in-frame clones only, minus some. The profile shows 10,000 to 13,000 clones, roughly four fifths of them singletons. With 5 bases removed from V and 4 bases from J, the gap between germline ends came to 17 bases. Looked up from germline, CDR1 is SGHTA and CDR2 is FQGTGA. The CDR3 contains 15 residues. V gene TRBV7-3 combines with J gene TRBJ1-2, with a tentative D call TRBD1 (5 bases). Material for sequencing was FFPE minimally invasive lung adenocarcinoma tissue. This receptor was identified in a person aged 65-85 years with lung adenocarcinoma. CDR3 loop: CASSPRGGAGYGYTF. CDR3 DNA sequence: TGTGCCAGCAGCCCCCGGGGCGGGGCGGGCTATGGCTACACCTTC.